Presented here are 7 T cell receptor beta chains from one specimen sequenced in a study of shared clonotypes between healthy human individuals. The protocol was immunoSEQ multiplex PCR, while the TCRdb copy is restricted to in-frame clones and leaves out a portion. The data show under 600,000 clones, more than 95% seen once. The naive CD8 fraction comprised CD45RO-negative cells positively selected for CCR7 and excluded terminally differentiated effector memory CD45RA+ cells. Material: naive CD8+ T cells sorted from blood. Receptor source: a man aged 25-40 years in good health.

Points on this clone: Other DNA sequences from this sample encode an identical CDR3 as well. This chain uses TRBV7-9 with TRBJ2-7; no firm D call. The ends were cut back, 5 bases at V and 3 bases at J, with 8 bases in the middle. CDR1 and CDR2 from the germline V gene are SEHNR and FQNEAQ (reference sequence). The CDR3 totals 12 residues. The CDR3 sequence: CASSPLSYEQYF. The DNA for the CDR3 is TGTGCCAGCAGCCCCCTGAGCTACGAGCAGTACTTC.

The chain recombines TRBV9 with TRBJ2-7; D is unresolved. Germline CDR1 is SGDLS and CDR2 is YYNGEE. Deletions cut 4 bases from V and 2 bases from J, with 13 bases between. CDR3 size: 14 residues. The CDR3 DNA reads as TGTGCCAGCAGCCTCGAATGGGGTACCTACGAGCAGTACTTC. Protein: CASSLEWGTYEQYF.

The chain is built from TRBV27 and TRBJ2-1; 7 bases line up with TRBD1. Germline V gene lookup returns CDR1 MNHEY and CDR2 SMNVEV (reference sequence). The V segment lost 5 bases and the J segment 4 bases; nucleotides outside the gene matches: 8. The CDR3 has 15 amino acids. CDR3 residues: CASSPPAGGYNEQFF. Written as DNA, the CDR3 is TGTGCCAGCAGTCCCCCGGCAGGGGGATACAATGAGCAGTTCTTC.

The chain uses TRBV7-9 and TRBJ1-4; D unresolved. The CDR3 is 12 amino acids. Looked up from germline, CDR1 is SEHNR and CDR2 is FQNEAQ (reference sequence). The ends were cut back, 2 bases at V and 12 bases at J, with 10 bases in the middle. The CDR3 loop is CASSLYGRELFF. CDR3 sequence (DNA): TGTGCCAGCAGCTTATACGGAAGAGAACTGTTTTTT. Together with reference TRBV7-9 and TRBJ1-4, the CDR3 gives the full variable domain: DTGVSQNPRHKITKRGQNVTFRCDPISEHNRLYWYRQTLGQGPEFLTYFQNEAQLEKSRLLSDRFSAERPKGSFSTLEIQRTEQGDSAMYLCASSLYGRELFFGSGTQLSVL.

The genes are TRBV7-9 and TRBJ2-2; D may be TRBD2 (5 bases). Trimming took 5 bases from V and 6 from J, leaving 19 bases between them. Germline V lookup: CDR1 SEHNR, CDR2 FQNEAQ (reference sequence). This CDR3 has 16 residues. The CDR3 here is CASSPSTGLGAGELFF. CDR3 DNA sequence: TGTGCCAGCAGCCCCTCGACGGGGTTGGGCGCCGGGGAGCTGTTTTTT.

The V and J genes are TRBV27 and TRBJ2-1; 13 bases align to TRBD2. Germline values: CDR1 MNHEY, CDR2 SMNVEV (reference sequence). V gave up 5 bases and J gave up 4 bases; unmatched junction bases: 8. The CDR3 is 17 residues long. CDR3 in DNA: TGTGCCAGCAGTAGTGGACTAGCGGGAGAAGTTTACAATGAGCAGTTCTTC. It encodes CASSSGLAGEVYNEQFF.

The chain uses TRBV7-8 and TRBJ2-7; 11 nucleotides align to TRBD2. The J segment lost 9 bases and the V segment lost 5 bases, leaving 12 bases of the junction unmatched. The germline CDR1 and CDR2 sequences are SGHVS and FQNEAQ. This CDR3 region has 15 residues. The CDR3 loop reads CASSGTGTSGTSQYF. DNA for the CDR3: TGTGCCAGCAGCGGAACCGGGACTAGCGGAACTTCGCAGTACTTC.